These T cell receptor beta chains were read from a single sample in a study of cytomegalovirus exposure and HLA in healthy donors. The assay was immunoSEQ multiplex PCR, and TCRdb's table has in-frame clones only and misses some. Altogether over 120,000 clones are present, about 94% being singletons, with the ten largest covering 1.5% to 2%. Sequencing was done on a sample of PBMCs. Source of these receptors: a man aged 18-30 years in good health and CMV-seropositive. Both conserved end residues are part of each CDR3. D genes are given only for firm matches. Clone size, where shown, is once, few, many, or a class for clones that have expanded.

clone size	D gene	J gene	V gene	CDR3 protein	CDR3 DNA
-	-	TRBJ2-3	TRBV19	CASSIRRSTDTQYF	TGTGCCAGTAGTATACGGCGGAGCACAGATACGCAGTATTTT
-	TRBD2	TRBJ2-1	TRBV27	CASRLAGDNEQFF	TGTGCCAGCAGGCTAGCGGGAGACAATGAGCAGTTCTTC
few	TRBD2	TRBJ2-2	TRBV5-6	CASSSASMIAGRAGELFF	TGTGCCAGCAGCTCGGCTTCGATGATAGCGGGACGGGCCGGGGAGCTGTTTTTT
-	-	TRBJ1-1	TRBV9	CASSPGQTNTEAFF	TGTGCCAGCAGCCCCGGACAGACGAACACTGAAGCTTTCTTT
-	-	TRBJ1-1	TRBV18	CASSSSLNGAEAFF	TGTGCCAGCTCGTCTAGTTTGAACGGCGCTGAAGCTTTCTTT
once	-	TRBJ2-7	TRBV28	CASSFGGRRPYEQYF	TGTGCCAGCAGTTTTGGGGGGAGACGGCCCTACGAGCAGTACTTC
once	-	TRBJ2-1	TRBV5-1	CASTKGQGLTSSGSNEQFF	TGCGCCAGCACTAAAGGACAGGGGTTAACGTCTAGCGGGAGCAATGAGCAGTTCTTC
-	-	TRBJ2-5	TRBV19	CASSTTRRGTQYF	TGTGCCAGTAGTACGACTAGACGAGGGACCCAGTACTTC
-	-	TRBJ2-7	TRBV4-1	CASSQDGQGSSYEQYF	TGCGCCAGCAGCCAAGACGGCCAGGGTTCCTCCTACGAGCAGTACTTC
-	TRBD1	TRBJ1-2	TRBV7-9	CASSFDRASDYTF	TGTGCCAGCAGCTTTGACAGGGCCAGTGACTACACCTTC
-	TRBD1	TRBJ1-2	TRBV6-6	CASSTGTVESYTF	TGTGCCAGCAGTACCGGGACAGTGGAGAGCTACACCTTC
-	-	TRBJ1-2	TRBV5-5	CASSLGRVNYGYTF	TGTGCCAGCAGCTTGGGCAGGGTGAACTATGGCTACACCTTC
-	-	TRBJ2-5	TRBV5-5	CASSLVSVFSGPETQYF	TGTGCCAGCAGCTTGGTTTCGGTGTTTAGCGGTCCGGAGACCCAGTACTTC
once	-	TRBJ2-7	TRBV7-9	CASSLAGGSEQYF	TGTGCCAGCAGCTTAGCTGGGGGCTCCGAGCAGTACTTC
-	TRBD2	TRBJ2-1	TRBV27	CASSPRALAGGPYNEQFF	TGTGCCAGCAGCCCTCGGGCACTAGCGGGAGGGCCGTACAATGAGCAGTTCTTC
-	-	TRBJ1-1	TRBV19	CASRSLSSNTEAFF	TGTGCCAGTAGGAGTCTTTCCTCCAACACTGAAGCTTTCTTT
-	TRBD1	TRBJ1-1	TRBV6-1	CASRRTGNTEAFF	TGTGCCAGCAGGCGGACAGGGAACACTGAAGCTTTCTTT
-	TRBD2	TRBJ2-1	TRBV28	CASGLAGYNEQFF	TGTGCCAGCGGCCTAGCGGGGTACAATGAGCAGTTCTTC
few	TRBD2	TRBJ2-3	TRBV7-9	CASSSRLAGGNTQYF	TGTGCCAGCAGCTCCAGACTAGCGGGTGGAAATACGCAGTATTTT
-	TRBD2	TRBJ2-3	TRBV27	CASSFRPRRAGVGTDTQYF	TGTGCCAGCAGTTTTCGTCCCCGGCGGGCGGGAGTGGGCACAGATACGCAGTATTTT
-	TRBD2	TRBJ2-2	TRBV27	CASSLLAGDSTGELFF	TGTGCCAGCAGTTTATTGGCGGGGGATAGCACCGGGGAGCTGTTTTTT
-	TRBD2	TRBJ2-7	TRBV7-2	CASSLTSGVSYEQYF	TGTGCCAGCAGCTTAACTAGCGGGGTTTCCTACGAGCAGTACTTC
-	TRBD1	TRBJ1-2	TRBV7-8	CASSLDREYGYTF	TGTGCCAGCAGCTTGGACAGGGAGTATGGCTACACCTTC
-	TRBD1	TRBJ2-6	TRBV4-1	CASTTLRRDRGSKGANVLTF	TGCGCCAGCACCACACTCCGACGGGACAGGGGCTCGAAAGGGGCCAACGTCCTGACTTTC
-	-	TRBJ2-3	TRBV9	CASSVGLVDTQYF	TGTGCCAGCAGCGTAGGCCTAGTGGATACGCAGTATTTT
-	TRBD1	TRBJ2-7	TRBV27	CASRDRVDDEQYF	TGTGCCAGCCGGGACAGGGTAGACGACGAGCAGTACTTC
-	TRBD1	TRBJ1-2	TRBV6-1	CASDDRAYGGGYTF	TGTGCCAGTGACGACAGGGCATACGGGGGTGGCTACACCTTC
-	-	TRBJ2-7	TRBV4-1	CASSRTPGLDYEQYF	TGCGCCAGCAGCCGAACTCCGGGACTCGACTACGAGCAGTACTTC
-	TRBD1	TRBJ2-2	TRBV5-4	CASSPPPGQGYTGELFF	TGTGCCAGCAGCCCACCACCGGGACAGGGTTACACCGGGGAGCTGTTTTTT
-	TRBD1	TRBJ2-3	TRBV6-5	CASRKTGTDTQYF	TGTGCCAGCAGGAAGACAGGGACAGATACGCAGTATTTT
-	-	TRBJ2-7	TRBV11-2	CASSLGDIRNYEQYF	TGTGCCAGCAGCTTAGGAGACATTAGGAACTACGAGCAGTACTTC
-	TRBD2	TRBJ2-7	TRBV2	CASSRAGGPYEQYF	TGTGCCAGCAGTCGTGCGGGAGGGCCCTACGAGCAGTACTTC
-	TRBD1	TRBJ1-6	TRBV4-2	CASSQGGQESNSPLHF	TGTGCCAGCAGCCAAGGGGGACAGGAAAGTAATTCACCCCTCCACTTT
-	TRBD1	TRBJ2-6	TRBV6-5	CASSYSDTGVSHVLTF	TGTGCCAGCAGTTACTCGGATACAGGGGTGTCTCACGTCCTGACTTTC
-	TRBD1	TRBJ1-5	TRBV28	CATYVWTGTYQPQHF	TGTGCCACCTATGTTTGGACAGGGACATATCAGCCCCAGCATTTT
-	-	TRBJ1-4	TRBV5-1	CASSTGPNEKLFF	TGCGCCAGCAGCACAGGGCCTAATGAAAAACTGTTTTTT
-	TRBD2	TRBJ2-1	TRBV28	CASLSREGSSYNEQFF	TGTGCCAGCCTCTCTAGGGAGGGGAGCTCCTACAATGAGCAGTTCTTC
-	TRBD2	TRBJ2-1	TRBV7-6	CASSFSPGGGNEQFF	TGTGCCAGCAGCTTCAGCCCGGGAGGGGGTAATGAGCAGTTCTTC
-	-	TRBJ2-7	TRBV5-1	CASSLGPKSYEQYF	TGCGCCAGCAGCTTGGGTCCCAAATCCTACGAGCAGTACTTC
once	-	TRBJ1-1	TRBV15	CATSAHVQAVEAFF	TGTGCCACCAGCGCGCACGTACAGGCCGTTGAAGCTTTCTTT
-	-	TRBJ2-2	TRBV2	CASSRGLLNTGELFF	TGTGCCAGCAGTAGAGGACTTTTGAACACCGGGGAGCTGTTTTTT